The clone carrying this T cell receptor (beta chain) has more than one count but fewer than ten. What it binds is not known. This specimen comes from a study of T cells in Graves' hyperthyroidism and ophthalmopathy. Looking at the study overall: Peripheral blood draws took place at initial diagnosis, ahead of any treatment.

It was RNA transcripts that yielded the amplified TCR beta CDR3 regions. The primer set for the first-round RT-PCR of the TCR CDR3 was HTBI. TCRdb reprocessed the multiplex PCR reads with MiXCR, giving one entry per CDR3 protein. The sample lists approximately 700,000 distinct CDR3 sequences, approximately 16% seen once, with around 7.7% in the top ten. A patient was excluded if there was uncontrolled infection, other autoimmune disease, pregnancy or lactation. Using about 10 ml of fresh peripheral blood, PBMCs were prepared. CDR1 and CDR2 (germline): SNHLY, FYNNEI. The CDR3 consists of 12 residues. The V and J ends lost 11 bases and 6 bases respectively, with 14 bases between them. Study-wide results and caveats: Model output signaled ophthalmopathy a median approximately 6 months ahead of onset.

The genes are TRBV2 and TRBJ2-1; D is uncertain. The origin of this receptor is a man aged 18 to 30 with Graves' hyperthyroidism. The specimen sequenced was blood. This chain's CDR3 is CAPLKGSNEQFF. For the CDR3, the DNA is TGTGCCCCTCTGAAGGGTTCCAATGAGCAGTTCTTC.